The 2 T cell receptor beta chains below all came from one sample that was sequenced in a study of technical replicates of blood from four donors. Data came from immunoSEQ multiplex PCR; TCRdb stores just in-frame clones and leaves some out. In the table there are about 87,000 clones, roughly 94% of which are singletons. Sequencing used T cells isolated from PBMCs. These receptors all come from a human donor in good health.

This clone was recorded only once. The chain combines TRBV6-1 with TRBJ1-1; possibly TRBD1 for D (6 bases). Germline CDR1 reads MNHNS; CDR2 reads SASEGT. The CDR3 is made up of 15 amino acids. V was trimmed by 6 bases and J by 5 bases, leaving 19 bases between them. DNA for the CDR3: TGTGCCAGCAGGGATAATAGGGGGTTTAGGACTGAAGCTTTCTTT. Amino acids: CASRDNRGFRTEAFF.

V usage is TRBV27 and J usage is TRBJ2-1; 8 positions agree with TRBD1. The CDR3 contains 15 residues. Unmatched junction bases numbered 10, after V lost 2 bases and J lost 10 bases. Per the germline V gene, CDR1 is MNHEY and CDR2 is SMNVEV (reference sequence). The CDR3 nucleotides read TGTGCCAGCAGTTTAGGGCTCGGACAGGGTAACGAGCAGTTCTTC. Its protein product is CASSLGLGQGNEQFF.